The subject of this entry is one TCR beta chain. The target antigen is unknown. Some clones are missing from TCRdb's copy, which holds only in-frame ones; the method was immunoSEQ multiplex PCR. Here the sample spans fewer than 90,000 clones, less than 95% being singletons. Time point noted: peripheral blood 6 weeks after treatment start. The data were taken from a study of PD-L1 blockade in urothelial cancer. Study as a whole: From 2014, patients received atezolizumab, given as 1,200 mg intravenously every 3 weeks. At 3 weeks after treatment start (second dose) and again at 6 weeks, blood was analyzed. The study recovered a median of 141,255 T cells per blood sample.

General study points: Pretreatment TCR clonality in blood, when below the median, was predictive of better survival.

Germline V gene data show CDR1 as MDHEN and CDR2 as SYDVKM. This CDR3 is built from 15 residues. V was clipped by 3 bases and J by 0 bases, with 11 bases between them. The source material was PBMCs, sampled around atezolizumab (anti-PD-L1) treatment. The chain uses TRBV28 and TRBJ1-2; weak D call: TRBD1 (6 bases). The sequence was obtained from a woman at least 80 years old with urothelial cancer. The CDR3 spells CASSLLTGANYGYTF. CDR3 sequence (DNA): TGTGCCAGCAGTTTGCTGACAGGAGCTAACTATGGCTACACCTTC.